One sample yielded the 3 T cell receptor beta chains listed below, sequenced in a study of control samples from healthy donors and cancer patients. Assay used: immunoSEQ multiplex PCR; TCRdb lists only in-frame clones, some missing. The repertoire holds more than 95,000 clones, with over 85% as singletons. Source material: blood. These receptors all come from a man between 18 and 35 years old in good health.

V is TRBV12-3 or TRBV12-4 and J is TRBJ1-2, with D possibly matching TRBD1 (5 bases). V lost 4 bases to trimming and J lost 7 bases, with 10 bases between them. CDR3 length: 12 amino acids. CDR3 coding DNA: TGTGCCAGCAGTTATACAAGGGGTGGCTACACCTTC. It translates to CASSYTRGGYTF.

The CDR3, as DNA: TGCGCCAGCAGCCAGCCAGATCTGGGGGGCACTGAAGCTTTCTTT. Translation gives CASSQPDLGGTEAFF. The rearrangement joins TRBV4-1 to TRBJ1-1; possibly TRBD1 for D (5 bases). Germline CDR1 MGHRA, CDR2 YSYEKL. V lost 3 bases, J lost 4 bases, and 15 bases lay in between. The CDR3 has 15 residues.

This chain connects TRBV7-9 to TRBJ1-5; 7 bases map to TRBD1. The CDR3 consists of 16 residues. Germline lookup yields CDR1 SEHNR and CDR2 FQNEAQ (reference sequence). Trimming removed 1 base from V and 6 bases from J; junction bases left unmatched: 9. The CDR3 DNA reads TGTGCCAGCAGCTTAGATTACAGGGGCCGGAGTCAGCCCCAGCATTTT. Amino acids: CASSLDYRGRSQPQHF.